A selection of T cell receptor beta chains follows, all from one sample in a study of monozygotic twins with inflammatory bowel disease. No DNA is given; TCRdb re-called the 5' RACE reads and lists each CDR3 protein once. The specimen's table records 400,000 to 500,000 distinct CDR3 sequences. Sequenced material: blood. The source of these receptors is a human donor with ulcerative colitis or Crohn's disease, or a healthy co-twin of an affected twin (not recorded which). The CDR3 runs from the conserved cysteine through the conserved F or W. Fields, in order: CDR3 length, V gene, J gene, CDR3 protein.

16,TRBV4-3,TRBJ2-1,CASSQDAAGGWNEQFF
12,TRBV2,TRBJ2-1,CASSGGHNEQFF
12,TRBV29-1,TRBJ2-1,CSGRADSPEQFF
15,TRBV7-2,TRBJ2-2,CASSSSGRAPGELFF
13,TRBV7-8,TRBJ1-4,CASGGGPGGKLFF
15,TRBV7-9,TRBJ1-4,CASSIGSSTNEKLFF
18,TRBV7-2,TRBJ1-4,CASSLAPKGDLKREKLFF
15,TRBV4-3,TRBJ1-4,CASSQGTAANEKLFF
14,TRBV5-1,TRBJ1-1,CATSFQQGDTEAFF
14,TRBV20-1,TRBJ2-3,CSASSGDGTDTQYF
15,TRBV27,TRBJ2-3,CASAPRQGGADTQYF
15,TRBV19,TRBJ2-3,CASSMSVGATDTQYF
13,TRBV12-3/TRBV12-4,TRBJ2-7,CASSLVETYEQYF
14,TRBV7-3,TRBJ2-3,CASSLGAGGSTQYF
18,TRBV5-1,TRBJ2-5,CASSMGTVGRTGQETQYF
17,TRBV28,TRBJ2-1,CASSRPPEDSSYNEQFF
13,TRBV6-6,TRBJ2-5,CASRGQPQETQYF
15,TRBV27,TRBJ2-2,CASPTALLPTGELFF
16,TRBV9,TRBJ2-5,CASSVGTSGSRETQYF
13,TRBV20-1,TRBJ2-7,CSARRDRRSEQYF
14,TRBV5-1,TRBJ2-1,CASSRSGPEGEQFF
16,TRBV5-1,TRBJ2-2,CASSIGQGTRTGELFF
11,TRBV6-2/TRBV6-3,TRBJ2-1,CASSTFGEQFF
12,TRBV20-1,TRBJ1-2,CSARQGANGYTF
17,TRBV19,TRBJ1-3,CASSILTAASSGNTIYF
14,TRBV6-2/TRBV6-3,TRBJ1-5,CASSRIKSNQPQHF
15,TRBV7-6,TRBJ1-5,CASSLNAGLDQPQHF
13,TRBV5-1,TRBJ2-7,CASSLVFGHEQYF
15,TRBV4-3,TRBJ1-1,CASSQDGSINTEAFF
13,TRBV28,TRBJ1-2,CASSFGASYGYTF